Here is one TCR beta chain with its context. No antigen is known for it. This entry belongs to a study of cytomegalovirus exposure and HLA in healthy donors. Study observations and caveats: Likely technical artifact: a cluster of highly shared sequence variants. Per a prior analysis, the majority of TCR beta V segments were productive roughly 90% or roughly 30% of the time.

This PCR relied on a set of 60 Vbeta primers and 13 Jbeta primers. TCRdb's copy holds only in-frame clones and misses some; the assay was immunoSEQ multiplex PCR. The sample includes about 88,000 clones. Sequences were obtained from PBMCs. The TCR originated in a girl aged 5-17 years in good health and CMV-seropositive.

The CDR3 loop is CASRTDQPQHF. The CDR3 DNA is TGTGCCAGCAGAACGGATCAGCCCCAGCATTTT. The chain joins TRBV28 to TRBJ1-5, with unresolved D. The CDR3 is made up of 11 amino acids. V shed 6 bases and J shed 5 bases, with 5 bases lying between them. CDR1 MDHEN and CDR2 SYDVKM come from the germline V gene.